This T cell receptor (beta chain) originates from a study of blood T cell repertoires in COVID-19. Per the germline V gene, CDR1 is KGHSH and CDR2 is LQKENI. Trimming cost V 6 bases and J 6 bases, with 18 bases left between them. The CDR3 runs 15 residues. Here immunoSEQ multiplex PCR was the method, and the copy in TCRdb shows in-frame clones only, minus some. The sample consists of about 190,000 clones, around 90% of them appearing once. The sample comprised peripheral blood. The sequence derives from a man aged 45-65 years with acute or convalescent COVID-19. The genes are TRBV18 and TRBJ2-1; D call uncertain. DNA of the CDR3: TGTGCCAGCTCCCCGGGTTCGTCCCGATCCAATGAGCAGTTCTTC. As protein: CASSPGSSRSNEQFF. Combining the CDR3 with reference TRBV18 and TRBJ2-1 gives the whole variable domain NAGVMQNPRHLVRRRGQEARLRCSPMKGHSHVYWYRQLPEEGLKFMVYLQKENIIDESGMPKERFSAEFPKEGPSILRIQQVVRGDSAAYFCASSPGSSRSNEQFFGPGTRLTVL.